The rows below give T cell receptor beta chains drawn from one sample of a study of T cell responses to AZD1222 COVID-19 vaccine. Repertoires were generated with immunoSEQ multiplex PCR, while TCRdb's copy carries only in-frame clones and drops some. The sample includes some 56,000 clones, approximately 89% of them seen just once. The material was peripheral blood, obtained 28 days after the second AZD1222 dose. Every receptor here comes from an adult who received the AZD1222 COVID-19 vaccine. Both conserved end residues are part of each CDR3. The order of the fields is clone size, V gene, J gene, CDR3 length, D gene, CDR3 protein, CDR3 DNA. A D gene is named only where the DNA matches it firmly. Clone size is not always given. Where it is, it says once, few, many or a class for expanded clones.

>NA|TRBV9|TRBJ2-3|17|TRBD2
CASSVASGGAGFNTQYF
TGTGCCAGCAGCGTAGCCAGCGGGGGGGCCGGGTTCAATACGCAGTATTTT
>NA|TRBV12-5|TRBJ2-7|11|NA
CASGFSDEQYF
TGTGCTAGTGGTTTTTCCGACGAGCAGTACTTC
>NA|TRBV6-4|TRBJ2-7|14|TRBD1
CASSEVQGAVEQYF
TGTGCCAGCAGTGAGGTCCAGGGGGCTGTCGAGCAGTACTTC
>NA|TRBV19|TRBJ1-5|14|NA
CASSLTDKYQPQHF
TGTGCCAGTAGTCTCACGGACAAATATCAGCCCCAGCATTTT
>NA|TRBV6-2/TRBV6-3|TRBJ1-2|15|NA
CASSLSGQHNYGYTF
TGTGCCAGCAGTCTCAGTGGACAGCACAACTATGGCTACACCTTC
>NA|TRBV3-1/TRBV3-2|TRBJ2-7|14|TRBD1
CASGTLTGGYEQYF
TGTGCCAGCGGGACCTTGACAGGGGGCTACGAGCAGTACTTC
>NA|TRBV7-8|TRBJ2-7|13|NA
CASSRDGLYEQYF
TGTGCCAGCAGCCGAGACGGTCTCTACGAGCAGTACTTC
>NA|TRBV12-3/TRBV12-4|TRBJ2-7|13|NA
CASRLAGRYEQYF
TGTGCCAGCAGACTAGCAGGACGGTACGAGCAGTACTTC
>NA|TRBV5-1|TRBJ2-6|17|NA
CASSFSVQGAGANVLTF
TGCGCCAGCAGCTTTAGCGTTCAGGGTGCCGGGGCCAACGTCCTGACTTTC
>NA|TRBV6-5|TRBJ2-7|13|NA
CASSYNREYEQYF
TGTGCCAGCAGTTACAACAGGGAGTACGAGCAGTACTTC
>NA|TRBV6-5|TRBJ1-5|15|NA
CASSYSADIHQPQHF
TGTGCCAGCAGTTACTCGGCGGACATTCATCAGCCCCAGCATTTT
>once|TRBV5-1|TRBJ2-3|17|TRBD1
CASSLDFQDRGEDTQYF
TGCGCCAGCAGCTTGGACTTTCAGGACAGGGGCGAGGATACGCAGTATTTT
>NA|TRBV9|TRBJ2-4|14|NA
CASSAQWGWDIQYF
TGTGCCAGCAGCGCACAGTGGGGCTGGGACATTCAGTACTTC
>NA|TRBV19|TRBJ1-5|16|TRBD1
CASSAQTGTLGQPQHF
TGTGCCAGTAGTGCGCAGACAGGGACACTTGGTCAGCCCCAGCATTTT
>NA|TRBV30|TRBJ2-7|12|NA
CAWSYTSYEQYF
TGTGCCTGGAGTTATACCTCCTACGAGCAGTACTTC
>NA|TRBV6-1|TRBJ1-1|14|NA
CASSESTGNTEAFF
TGTGCCAGCAGTGAATCGACAGGGAACACTGAAGCTTTCTTT
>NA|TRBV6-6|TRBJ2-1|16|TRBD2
CATLGTSDSSYNEQFF
TGTGCCACCCTTGGGACTAGCGATAGCTCCTACAATGAGCAGTTCTTC
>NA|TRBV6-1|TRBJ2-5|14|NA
CASSSGQSQETQYF
TGTGCCAGCAGTTCGGGACAAAGCCAAGAGACCCAGTACTTC
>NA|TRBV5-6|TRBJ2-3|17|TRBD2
CASSFLSGRARTDTQYF
TGTGCCAGCAGCTTTCTTAGCGGGAGGGCCCGCACAGATACGCAGTATTTT
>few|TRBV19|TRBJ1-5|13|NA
CASSTQSNQPQHF
TGTGCCAGTAGTACGCAGAGCAATCAGCCCCAGCATTTT
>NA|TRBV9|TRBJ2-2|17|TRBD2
CASSVELAGARTGELFF
TGTGCCAGCAGCGTAGAATTAGCGGGAGCCCGAACCGGGGAGCTGTTTTTT
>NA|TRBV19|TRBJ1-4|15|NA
CASSSNRDRNEKLFF
TGTGCCAGTAGTTCTAACCGGGACCGAAATGAAAAACTGTTTTTT
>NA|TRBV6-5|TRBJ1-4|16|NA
CASSYRSRGFNEKLFF
TGTGCCAGCAGTTACAGGAGTCGGGGCTTTAATGAAAAACTGTTTTTT
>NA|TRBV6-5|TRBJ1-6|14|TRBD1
CASSGTGDGSPLHF
TGTGCCAGTTCCGGGACAGGGGACGGTTCACCCCTCCACTTT
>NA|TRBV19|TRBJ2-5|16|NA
CASSIPGWRAHETQYF
TGTGCCAGTAGTATACCCGGTTGGAGGGCCCATGAGACCCAGTACTTC
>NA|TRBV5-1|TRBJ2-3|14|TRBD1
CASSLDRGPDTQYF
TGCGCCAGCAGCTTGGACAGGGGGCCAGATACGCAGTATTTT
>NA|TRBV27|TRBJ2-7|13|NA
CASSLTAGYEQYF
TGTGCCAGCAGTTTAACCGCTGGGTACGAGCAGTACTTC
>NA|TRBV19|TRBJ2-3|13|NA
CASSRQNTDTQYF
TGTGCCAGTAGTAGACAGAACACAGATACGCAGTATTTT
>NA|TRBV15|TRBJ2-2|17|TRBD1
CATSRDYTGGATGELFF
TGTGCCACCAGCAGAGATTATACAGGGGGCGCCACCGGGGAGCTGTTTTTT
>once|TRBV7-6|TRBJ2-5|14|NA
CASRVGPTTETQYF
TGTGCCAGCAGGGTGGGGCCAACGACCGAGACCCAGTACTTC
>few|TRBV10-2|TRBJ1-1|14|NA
CASSESLWSRTAFF
TGCGCCAGCAGTGAGTCTCTTTGGTCCCGGACAGCTTTCTTT
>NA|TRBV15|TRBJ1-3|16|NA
CATSREGPSSGNTIYF
TGTGCCACCAGCAGAGAGGGGCCTAGCTCTGGAAACACCATATATTTT
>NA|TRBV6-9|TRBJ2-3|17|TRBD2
CASSAWTSGDRTDTQYF
TGTGCCAGCAGTGCTTGGACTAGCGGGGACCGCACAGATACGCAGTATTTT
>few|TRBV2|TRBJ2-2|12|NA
CASSVGPGELFF
TGTGCCAGCAGTGTTGGCCCCGGGGAGCTGTTTTTT
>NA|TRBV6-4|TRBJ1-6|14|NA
CASSAGIFPSPLHF
TGTGCCAGCAGTGCCGGGATTTTCCCTTCACCCCTCCACTTT
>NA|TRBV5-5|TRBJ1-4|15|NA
CASSLGGRGNEKLFF
TGTGCCAGCAGCCTAGGGGGACGAGGGAATGAAAAACTGTTTTTT
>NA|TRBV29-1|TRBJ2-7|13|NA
CSVERRGGYEQYF
TGCAGCGTTGAGCGGCGAGGGGGCTACGAGCAGTACTTC
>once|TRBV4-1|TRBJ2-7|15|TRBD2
CASSQEVAGVGEQYF
TGCGCCAGCAGCCAAGAGGTAGCGGGAGTCGGCGAGCAGTACTTC
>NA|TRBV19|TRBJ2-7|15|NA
CASSIGRGHTYEQYF
TGTGCCAGTAGTATCGGTCGGGGACATACCTACGAGCAGTACTTC
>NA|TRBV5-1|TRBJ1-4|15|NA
CASSLDTATNEKLFF
TGCGCCAGCAGCTTGGATACAGCAACTAATGAAAAACTGTTTTTT
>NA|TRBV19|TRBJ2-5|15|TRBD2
CASRRTSGGQETQYF
TGTGCCAGTAGGCGGACTAGCGGGGGCCAAGAGACCCAGTACTTC
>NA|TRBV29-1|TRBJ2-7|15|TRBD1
CSAAEPTGVGYEQYF
TGCAGCGCAGCCGAACCGACAGGGGTGGGCTACGAGCAGTACTTC
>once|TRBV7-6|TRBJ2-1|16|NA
CASSLAASRIYNEQFF
TGTGCCAGCAGCTTAGCGGCTAGCCGGATTTACAATGAGCAGTTCTTC
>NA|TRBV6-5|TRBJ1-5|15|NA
CASSYVQGSNQPQHF
TGTGCCAGCAGTTACGTACAGGGCAGCAATCAGCCCCAGCATTTT
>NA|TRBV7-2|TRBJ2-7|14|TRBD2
CASSSGTSGTAQYF
TGTGCCAGCAGCTCCGGGACTAGCGGGACGGCGCAGTACTTC
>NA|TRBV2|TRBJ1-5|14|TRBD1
CASRKGQGPQPQHF
TGTGCCAGCAGGAAGGGACAGGGGCCCCAGCCCCAGCATTTT
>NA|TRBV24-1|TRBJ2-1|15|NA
CATSDSLATNNEQFF
TGTGCCACCAGTGATTCGCTAGCGACTAACAATGAGCAGTTCTTC
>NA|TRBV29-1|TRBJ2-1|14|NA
CSVERAGAFYEQFF
TGCAGCGTTGAAAGAGCGGGCGCCTTTTATGAGCAGTTCTTC
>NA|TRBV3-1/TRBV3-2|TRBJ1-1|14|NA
CASSQGTGNTEAFF
TGTGCCAGCAGCCAAGGTACAGGGAACACTGAAGCTTTCTTT
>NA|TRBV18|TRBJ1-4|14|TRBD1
CASSPGQGPEKLFF
TGTGCCAGCTCACCGGGACAGGGTCCGGAAAAACTGTTTTTT
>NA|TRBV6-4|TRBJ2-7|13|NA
CASSARAGFEQYF
TGTGCCAGCAGTGCTCGGGCAGGGTTCGAGCAGTACTTC
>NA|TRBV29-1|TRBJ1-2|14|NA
CSVDRGAGNYGYTF
TGCAGCGTTGATCGGGGGGCAGGTAACTATGGCTACACCTTC